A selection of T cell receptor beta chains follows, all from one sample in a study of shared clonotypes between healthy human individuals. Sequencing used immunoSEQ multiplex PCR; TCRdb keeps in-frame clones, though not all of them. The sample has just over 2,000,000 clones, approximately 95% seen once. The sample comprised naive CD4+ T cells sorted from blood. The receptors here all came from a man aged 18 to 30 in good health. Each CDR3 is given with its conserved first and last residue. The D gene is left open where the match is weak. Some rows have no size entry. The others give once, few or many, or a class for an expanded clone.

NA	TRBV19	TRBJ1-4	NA	CATQAGTSNEKLFF	TGTGCCACCCAAGCGGGGACAAGTAATGAAAAACTGTTTTTT
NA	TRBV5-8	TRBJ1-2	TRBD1	CASSLVSGGTYGYTF	TGTGCCAGCAGCTTGGTGTCAGGGGGGACCTATGGCTACACCTTC
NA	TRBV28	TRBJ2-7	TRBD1	CASSSGQGRYEQYF	TGTGCCAGCAGTTCGGGACAGGGAAGGTACGAGCAGTACTTC
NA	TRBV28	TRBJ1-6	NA	CASNWGSNSPLHF	TGTGCCAGCAACTGGGGGTCAAATTCACCCCTCCACTTT
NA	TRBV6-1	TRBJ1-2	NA	CASSPTGKRDGYTF	TGTGCCAGCAGTCCGACAGGTAAAAGGGATGGCTACACCTTC
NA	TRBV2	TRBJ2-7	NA	CASSEFVYEQYF	TGTGCCAGCAGTGAATTTGTCTACGAGCAGTACTTC
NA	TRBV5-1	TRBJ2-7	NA	CASSSPTYEQYF	TGCGCCAGCAGCTCTCCAACCTACGAGCAGTACTTC
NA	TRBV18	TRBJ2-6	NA	CASSVPGQLSGANVLTF	TGTGCCAGCTCGGTGCCGGGACAACTATCTGGGGCCAACGTCCTGACTTTC
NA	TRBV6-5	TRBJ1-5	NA	CASSYSALSNQPQHF	TGTGCCAGCAGTTACTCTGCCCTTAGCAATCAGCCCCAGCATTTT
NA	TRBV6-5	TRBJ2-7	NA	CASSYSRASYEQYF	TGTGCCAGCAGTTACTCCAGGGCCTCCTACGAGCAGTACTTC
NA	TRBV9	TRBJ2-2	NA	CASSVSLAETNTGELFF	TGTGCCAGCAGCGTTTCGCTAGCCGAAACGAACACCGGGGAGCTGTTTTTT
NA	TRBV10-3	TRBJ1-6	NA	CAISESGNSPLHF	TGTGCCATCAGTGAGTCGGGCAATTCACCCCTCCACTTT
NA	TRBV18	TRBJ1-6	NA	CASSPPGQARNSPLHF	TGTGCCAGCTCACCACCCGGGCAGGCCCGAAATTCACCCCTCCACTTT
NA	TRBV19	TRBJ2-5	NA	CASRDLGAETQYF	TGTGCCAGTAGAGACTTGGGTGCGGAGACCCAGTACTTC
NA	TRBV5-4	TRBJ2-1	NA	CASSFSEGRVVNEQFF	TGTGCCAGCAGCTTTTCAGAGGGCCGTGTAGTCAATGAGCAGTTCTTC
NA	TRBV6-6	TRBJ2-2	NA	CASRPANTGELFF	TGTGCCAGCAGGCCAGCGAACACCGGGGAGCTGTTTTTT
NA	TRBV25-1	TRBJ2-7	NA	CASVEGQGGEQYF	TGTGCCAGTGTCGAGGGGCAGGGCGGCGAGCAGTACTTC
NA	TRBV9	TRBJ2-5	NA	CASSVEAGTQYF	TGTGCCAGCAGCGTAGAGGCCGGGACCCAGTACTTC
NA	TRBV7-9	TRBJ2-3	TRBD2	CASSSRTSADTQYF	TGTGCCAGCAGCTCTCGGACTAGCGCGGATACGCAGTATTTT
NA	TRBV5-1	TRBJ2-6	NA	CASSLAHSGQTGANVLTF	TGCGCCAGCAGCTTGGCCCACTCTGGGCAGACTGGGGCCAACGTCCTGACTTTC
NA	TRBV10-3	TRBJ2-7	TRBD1	CAISEARTGSSYEQYF	TGTGCCATCAGTGAGGCCAGGACAGGTTCCTCCTACGAGCAGTACTTC
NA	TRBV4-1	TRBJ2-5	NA	CASSQTSVIIETQYF	TGCGCCAGCAGCCAGACCTCAGTGATTATCGAGACCCAGTACTTC
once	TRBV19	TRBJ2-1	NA	CASRGDAGGPFF	TGTGCCAGTCGGGGGGACGCAGGGGGCCCGTTCTTC
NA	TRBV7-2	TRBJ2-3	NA	CASSLRESDTQYF	TGTGCCAGCAGCTTGAGGGAATCAGATACGCAGTATTTT